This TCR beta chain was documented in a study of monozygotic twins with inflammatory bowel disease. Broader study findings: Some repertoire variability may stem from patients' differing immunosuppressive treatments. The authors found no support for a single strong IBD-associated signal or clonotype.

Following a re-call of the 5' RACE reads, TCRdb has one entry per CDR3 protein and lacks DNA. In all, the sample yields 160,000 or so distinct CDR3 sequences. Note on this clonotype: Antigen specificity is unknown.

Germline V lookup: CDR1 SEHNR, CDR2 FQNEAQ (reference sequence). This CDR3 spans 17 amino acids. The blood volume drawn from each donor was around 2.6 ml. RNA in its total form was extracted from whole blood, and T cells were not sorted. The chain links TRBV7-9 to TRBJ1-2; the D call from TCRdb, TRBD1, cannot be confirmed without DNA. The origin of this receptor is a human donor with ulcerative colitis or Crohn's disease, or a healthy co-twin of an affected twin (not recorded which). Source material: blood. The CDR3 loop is CASSLAYPIAQGYGYTF.